The clone carrying this T cell receptor (beta chain) is medium-sized (0.01 to 0.1%) within its sample. Its specificity is unknown. The sorted Tregs were CD4+CD25+CD127-/low cells. Full-length variable regions came from constant-region reverse primers plus semi-nested Nested Universal Primer A PCR. In TCRdb, the 5' RACE reads were re-called with MiXCR into one record per CDR3 protein. This table has around 30,000 distinct CDR3 sequences, over 20% appearing once. Points from the study as a whole: Larger-cohort validation covered only one TCR beta V-J rearrangement. Tumor memory CD4+ T cell TCR gene usage clustered with blood and lymph node memory CD4+ cells and lymph node naive CD4+ cells.

Trimming at V came to 7 bases and at J to 4 bases, leaving 5 bases not matched to a gene. CDR1 is MNHEY, CDR2 SVGAGI, per germline. The CDR3 covers 14 residues. The TCR sequence derives from a female donor with breast cancer. The sample consisted of tumor-infiltrating Tregs sorted from the breast tumor. This chain links TRBV6-5 with TRBJ2-2, with 8 bases fitting TRBD1. For the CDR3, the DNA is TGTGCCAGCACCCAGGGGGCAAGCACCGGGGAGCTGTTTTTT. Its translation: CASTQGASTGELFF.